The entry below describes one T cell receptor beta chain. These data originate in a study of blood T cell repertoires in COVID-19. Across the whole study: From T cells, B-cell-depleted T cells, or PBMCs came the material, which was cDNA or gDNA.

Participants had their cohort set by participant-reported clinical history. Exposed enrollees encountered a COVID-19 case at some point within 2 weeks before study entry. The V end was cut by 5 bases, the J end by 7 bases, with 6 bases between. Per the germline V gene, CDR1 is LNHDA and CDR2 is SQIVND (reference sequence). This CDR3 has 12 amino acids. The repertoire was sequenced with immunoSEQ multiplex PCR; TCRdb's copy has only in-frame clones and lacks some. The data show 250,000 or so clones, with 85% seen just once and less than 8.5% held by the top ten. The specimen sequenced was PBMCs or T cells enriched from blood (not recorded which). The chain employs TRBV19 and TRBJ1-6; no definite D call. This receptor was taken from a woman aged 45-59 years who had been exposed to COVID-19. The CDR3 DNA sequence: TGTGCCAGTAGTCAATTGAATTCACCCCTCCACTTT. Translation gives CASSQLNSPLHF. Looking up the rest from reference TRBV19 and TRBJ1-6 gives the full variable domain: DGGITQSPKYLFRKEGQNVTLSCEQNLNHDAMYWYRQDPGQGLRLIYYSQIVNDFQKGDIAEGYSVSREKKESFPLTVTSAQKNPTAFYLCASSQLNSPLHFGNGTRLTVT.